This passage covers 6 T cell receptor beta chains from one sample sequenced in a study of blood T cells in healthy people across ages. Combining a sample-barcoded 5' primer with a J-beta primer mix, a second PCR ran for roughly 7 to 12 cycles. TCRdb used MiXCR to reprocess the 5' RACE reads, holding one entry per CDR3 protein. The data show roughly 1.9 million distinct CDR3 sequences, around 42% seen once. Sequencing was done on a sample of blood. All receptors derive from a human donor in good health.

This clonotype was counted only a few times. The V gene is TRBV28, the J gene TRBJ2-1; D possibly corresponds to TRBD1 (5 bases). The CDR3 runs to 17 residues. V shed 4 bases and J shed 0 bases, with 16 bases lying between them. Germline CDR1 is MDHEN and CDR2 is SYDVKM. The CDR3 nucleotides are TGTGCCAGCAGTTCTCTTAGGGGCCTGAGCTCCTACAATGAGCAGTTCTTC. Translating it yields CASSSLRGLSSYNEQFF.

Only a few counts were recorded for this clonotype. V and J are TRBV7-2 and TRBJ2-1, with 15 positions matching TRBD2. This CDR3 has 20 amino acids. The germline V gene encodes CDR1 SGHTA and CDR2 FQGNSA. V was clipped by 2 bases and J by 10 bases; unmatched bases: 18. CDR3 DNA sequence: TGTGCCAGCAGCTTACCAGGACTAGCGGGGGGGCAGGGCCTCTTCGGGGAGCAGTTCTTC. Amino acid sequence: CASSLPGLAGGQGLFGEQFF.

This clonotype was detected only a few times. The germline gene is not matched at one end of the junction; a read error may be the cause. The chain recombines TRBV10-3 with TRBJ1-5, with 7 nucleotides matching TRBD1. Germline-derived CDR1 and CDR2 are ENHRY and SYGVKD. This CDR3 has 15 residues. CDR3 bases: TGTGCCATCAGTGAGCGACAGGGTGGCAATCAGCCTCAGCATTTT. As protein: CAISERQGGNQPQHF.

The rearrangement links TRBV10-3 to TRBJ1-3; maybe TRBD1 (6 bases). V was shortened by 7 bases and J by 4 bases, with 14 bases between the two germline ends. Germline V gene lookup returns CDR1 ENHRY and CDR2 SYGVKD. The CDR3 is 14 amino acids. CDR3 DNA: TGTGCCATCAAATCAGGGGTCTCCGGAAACACCATATATTTT. Translated: CAIKSGVSGNTIYF.

This clonotype was found many times. V usage is TRBV11-1 and J usage is TRBJ2-3, with 8 bases matching TRBD1. Per the germline V gene, CDR1 is SGHAT and CDR2 is FQDESV (reference sequence). The trim removed 6 bases at V and 3 bases at J, leaving 8 bases unmatched. The CDR3 contains 15 residues. The CDR3 DNA is TGTGCCAGCAGTCCCCGCGGACAGGGTACAGATACGCAGTATTTT. Its translation is CASSPRGQGTDTQYF.

The chain joins TRBV29-1 to TRBJ2-1; 8 bases are shared with TRBD1. The CDR3 has 16 residues. Trimming cost V 0 bases and J 3 bases; bases outside gene matches: 7. Germline CDR1 SQVTM, CDR2 ANQGSEA. Here the CDR3 reads CSVEESTGDHYNEQFF. The CDR3 bases are TGCAGCGTTGAAGAATCGACAGGGGACCACTACAATGAGCAGTTCTTC.